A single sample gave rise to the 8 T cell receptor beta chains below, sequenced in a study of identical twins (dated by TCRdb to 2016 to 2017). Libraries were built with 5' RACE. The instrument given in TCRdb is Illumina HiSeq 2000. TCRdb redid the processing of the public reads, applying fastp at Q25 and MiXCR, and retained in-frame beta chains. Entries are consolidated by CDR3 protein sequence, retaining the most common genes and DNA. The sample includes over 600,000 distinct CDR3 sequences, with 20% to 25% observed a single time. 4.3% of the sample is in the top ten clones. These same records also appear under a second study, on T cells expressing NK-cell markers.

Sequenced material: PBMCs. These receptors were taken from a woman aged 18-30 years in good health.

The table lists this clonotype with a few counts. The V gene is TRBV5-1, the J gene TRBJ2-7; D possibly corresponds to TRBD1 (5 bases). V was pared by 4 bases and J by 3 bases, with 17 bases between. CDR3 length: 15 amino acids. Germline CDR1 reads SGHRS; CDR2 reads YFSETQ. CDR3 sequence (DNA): TGCGCCAGCAGCCCGCGGATAGGGGTGAACTACGAGCAGTACTTC. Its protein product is CASSPRIGVNYEQYF.

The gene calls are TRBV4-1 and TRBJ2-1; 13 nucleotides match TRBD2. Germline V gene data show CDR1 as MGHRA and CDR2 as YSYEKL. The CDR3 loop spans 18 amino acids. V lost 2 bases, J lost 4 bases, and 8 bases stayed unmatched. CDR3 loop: CASSQPRTSGGRYNEQFF. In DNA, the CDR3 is TGCGCCAGCAGCCAACCCCGGACTAGCGGGGGCCGTTACAATGAGCAGTTCTTC.

The CDR3 sequence is CASSVGGLLSNEQFF. The CDR3 DNA reads as TGTGCCAGCAGCGTAGGGGGACTACTCAGCAATGAGCAGTTCTTC. The V gene is TRBV9, the J gene TRBJ2-1; 7 bases line up with TRBD2. V gave up 0 bases and J gave up 6 bases; unmatched junction bases: 6. CDR3 size: 15 residues. Germline lookup yields CDR1 SGDLS and CDR2 YYNGEE.

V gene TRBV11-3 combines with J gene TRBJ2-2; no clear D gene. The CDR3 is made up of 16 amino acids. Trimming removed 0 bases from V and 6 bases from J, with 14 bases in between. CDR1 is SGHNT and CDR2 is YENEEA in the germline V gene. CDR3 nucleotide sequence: TGTGCCAGCAGCTTAGATGGTTCTAAGCCTGCCGGGGAGCTGTTTTTT. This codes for CASSLDGSKPAGELFF.

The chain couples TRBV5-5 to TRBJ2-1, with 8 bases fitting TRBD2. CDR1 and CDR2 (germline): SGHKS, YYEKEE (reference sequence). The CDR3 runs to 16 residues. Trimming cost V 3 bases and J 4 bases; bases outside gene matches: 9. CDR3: CASSSTFASGYNEQFF. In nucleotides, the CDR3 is TGTGCCAGCAGCTCCACGTTCGCTAGCGGGTACAATGAGCAGTTCTTC.

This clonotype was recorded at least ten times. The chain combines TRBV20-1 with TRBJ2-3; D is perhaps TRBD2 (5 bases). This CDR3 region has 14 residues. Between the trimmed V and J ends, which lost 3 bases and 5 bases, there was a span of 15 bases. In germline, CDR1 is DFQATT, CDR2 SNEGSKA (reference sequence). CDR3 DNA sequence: TGCAGTGCTAGCATCTCGGGGTTCCGAGATACGCAGTATTTT. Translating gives CSASISGFRDTQYF.

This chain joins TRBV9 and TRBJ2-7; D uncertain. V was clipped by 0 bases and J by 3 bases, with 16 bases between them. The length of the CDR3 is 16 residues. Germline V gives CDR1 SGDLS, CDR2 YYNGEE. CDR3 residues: CASSVESPIGVYEQYF. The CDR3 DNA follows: TGTGCCAGCAGCGTAGAATCACCTATCGGTGTCTACGAGCAGTACTTC.

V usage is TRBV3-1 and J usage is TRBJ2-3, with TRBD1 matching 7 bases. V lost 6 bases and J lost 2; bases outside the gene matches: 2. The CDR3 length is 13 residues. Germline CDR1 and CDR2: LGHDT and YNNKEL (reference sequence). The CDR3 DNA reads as TGTGCCAGCAGTACAGGGGTCACAGATACGCAGTATTTT. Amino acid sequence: CASSTGVTDTQYF.